These 20 T cell receptor beta chains were all obtained from the same sample, sequenced in a study of beta chain features in type 1 diabetes. The study's findings and limits: TCRB CDR3s were moderately but significantly shorter in Type 1 diabetes patients in all four CD4+ subsets.

Expressed TCRB transcripts were sequenced because the entire RNA isolate underwent reverse transcription. Generated by immunoSEQ multiplex PCR, the TCRdb table keeps only in-frame clones and is missing some. The sample yields 300,000 to 450,000 clones, approximately 12% seen once. Their antigens are not known. The sample taken for sequencing was naive CD4+ T cells from blood. Receptors originate from a woman between 18 and 30 years old with type 1 diabetes.

As to this clone: This sample includes further DNA sequences coding for the same CDR3. The chain is built from TRBV6-5 and TRBJ2-7; tentatively, D is TRBD1 (5 bases). Between the trimmed V and J ends, which lost 2 bases and 2 bases, there was a span of 10 bases. The CDR3 spans 14 residues. Looked up from germline, CDR1 is MNHEY and CDR2 is SVGAGI. CDR3 region: CASSYLRGPYEQYF. The CDR3 nucleotides read TGTGCCAGCAGTTACCTTAGGGGTCCCTACGAGCAGTACTTC.

This clone has just a few counts. The chain has TRBV4-1 and TRBJ1-4, with 10 bases that match TRBD1. Per germline, CDR1 MGHRA and CDR2 YSYEKL. The J segment lost 6 bases and the V segment lost 4 bases, leaving 17 bases of the junction unmatched. The length of the CDR3 is 19 residues. The DNA of the CDR3 is TGCGCCAGCAGCCCAAAACGATCCGGGACAGGGGTTCTTTATGAAAAACTGTTTTTT. Translation: CASSPKRSGTGVLYEKLFF.

The CDR3 DNA is TGTGCCATCAGTGCCGAACAGATTGGCGAGCAGTACTTC. Amino acids: CAISAEQIGEQYF. This chain joins TRBV10-3 and TRBJ2-7, with no clear D. The germline CDR1 and CDR2 sequences are ENHRY and SYGVKD. Trimming stripped 4 bases from V and 6 bases from J, with 13 bases between. This CDR3 is 13 amino acids long.

This clone was seen only a few times. The chain combines TRBV14 with TRBJ1-1; possibly TRBD1 for D (6 bases). Trimming removed 8 bases from V and 4 bases from J, with 11 bases in between. This CDR3 contains 12 residues. Germline V lookup: CDR1 SGHDN, CDR2 FVKESK. In DNA form, the CDR3 reads TGTGCCAGCGGGAGGGGGTTCACTGAAGCTTTCTTT. Translated, it gives CASGRGFTEAFF.

This sequence joins TRBV9 and TRBJ1-2; no clear D. Germline V gene data show CDR1 as SGDLS and CDR2 as YYNGEE. The CDR3 has 13 amino acids. The V end lost 2 bases, the J end lost 3 bases, and 8 bases lay between the germline ends. The CDR3: CASSVSDHYGYTF. For the CDR3, the DNA is TGTGCCAGCAGCGTCAGCGACCACTATGGCTACACCTTC.

The V call is TRBV18, the J call TRBJ1-2; D is perhaps TRBD1 (6 bases). The length of the CDR3 is 14 residues. Germline lookup yields CDR1 KGHSH and CDR2 LQKENI. Between the trimmed V and J ends, which lost 1 base and 6 bases, there was a span of 12 bases. The CDR3 DNA sequence: TGTGCCAGCTCACCACGGGGGGGCGCGGATGGCTACACCTTC. As protein: CASSPRGGADGYTF.

CDR3 region: CASSLQGASGEQYF. The CDR3 DNA is TGTGCCAGCAGCTTGCAGGGGGCCTCGGGCGAGCAGTACTTC. The chain links TRBV7-9 to TRBJ2-7; the match to TRBD1 covers 8 bases. V was clipped by 3 bases and J by 6 bases; unmatched bases: 7. CDR1 is SEHNR and CDR2 is FQNEAQ in the germline V gene (reference sequence). The CDR3 consists of 14 residues. The full variable domain, its missing parts supplied by reference TRBV7-9 and TRBJ2-7, is DTGVSQNPRHKITKRGQNVTFRCDPISEHNRLYWYRQTLGQGPEFLTYFQNEAQLEKSRLLSDRFSAERPKGSFSTLEIQRTEQGDSAMYLCASSLQGASGEQYFGPGTRLTVT.

The DNA of the CDR3 is TGCGCCAGCAGCCAAGATCTAGGGGCTGGGGCCAACGTCCTGACTTTC. Its translation is CASSQDLGAGANVLTF. V and J are TRBV4-3 and TRBJ2-6; TRBD1 is a possible D gene (5 bases). The V end was cut by 0 bases, the J end by 2 bases, with 8 bases between. Germline V gene sequence: CDR1 LGHNA, CDR2 YSLEER. The CDR3 has 16 residues.

The sample holds a few counts of this clone. V gene TRBV7-2 combines with J gene TRBJ2-1; D possibly corresponds to TRBD2 (6 bases). V was cut by 6 bases and J by 4 bases, with 16 bases left in between. The CDR3 has 15 amino acids. The germline V gene has CDR1 SGHTA and CDR2 FQGNSA. The chain's CDR3 is CASSPGRDWYNEQFF. The CDR3 DNA follows: TGTGCCAGCAGTCCCGGCCGGGACTGGTACAATGAGCAGTTCTTC.

The rearrangement joins TRBV15 to TRBJ1-5; a weak D match, TRBD1 (6 bases). Trimming cost V 0 bases and J 7 bases, with 13 bases left between them. Looked up from germline, CDR1 is LNHNV and CDR2 is YYDKDF (reference sequence). This CDR3 contains 15 residues. This CDR3 reads CATSRDQGRGQPQHF. The CDR3, as DNA: TGTGCCACCAGCAGAGATCAGGGGAGGGGCCAGCCCCAGCATTTT.

The chain joins TRBV29-1 to TRBJ2-1; tentatively, D is TRBD1 (5 bases). This CDR3 has 10 amino acids. Germline V lookup: CDR1 SQVTM, CDR2 ANQGSEA. V gave up 6 bases and J gave up 7 bases, with 7 bases separating them. CDR3 loop: CSVDMNEQFF. For the CDR3, the DNA is TGCAGCGTGGACATGAATGAGCAGTTCTTC.

The chain carries TRBV7-8 and TRBJ2-1, with TRBD1 matching 7 bases. The CDR3 contains 15 residues. V was clipped by 6 bases and J by 4 bases; unmatched bases: 9. Germline assignment: CDR1 SGHVS and CDR2 FQNEAQ. CDR3: CASRLDRTQYNEQFF. The CDR3, as DNA: TGTGCCAGCAGGTTGGACAGGACTCAATACAATGAGCAGTTCTTC.

The gene calls are TRBV29-1 and TRBJ2-2, with 7 nucleotides matching TRBD2. CDR3 length: 17 residues. The V and J ends lost 4 bases and 0 bases, in that order; junction bases with no gene match: 11. Germline CDR1 is SQVTM and CDR2 is ANQGSEA. The CDR3 reads CSVGATSSASNTGELFF. The CDR3 DNA is TGCAGCGTTGGTGCGACTAGCAGCGCCTCGAACACCGGGGAGCTGTTTTTT.

V usage is TRBV5-1 and J usage is TRBJ2-5; D perhaps matches TRBD1 (6 bases). Germline loops: CDR1 SGHRS, CDR2 YFSETQ. The V and J ends lost 2 bases and 4 bases respectively, with 12 bases between them. This CDR3 region has 14 residues. This chain's CDR3 is CASSFLQGSETQYF. CDR3 coding DNA: TGCGCCAGCAGCTTCCTACAGGGATCAGAGACCCAGTACTTC.

The chain links TRBV25-1 to TRBJ1-4; 8 bases align to TRBD1. The CDR3 length is 16 residues. Germline assignment: CDR1 MGHDK and CDR2 SYGVNS. J gave up 8 bases and V 1 base, and 9 bases lay outside the gene matches. The chain's CDR3 is CASSESEGTGGEKLFF. CDR3 nucleotides: TGTGCCAGCAGTGAATCAGAAGGGACAGGTGGGGAAAAACTGTTTTTT.

This clone showed up just a few times. The V call is TRBV28, the J call TRBJ1-5; D is uncertain. The CDR3 sequence is 10 residues long. Germline CDR1 MDHEN, CDR2 SYDVKM. V lost 7 bases, J lost 8 bases, and 6 bases lay in between. The CDR3 region is CASNNKPQHF. CDR3 in DNA: TGTGCCAGCAACAACAAGCCCCAGCATTTT.

This sequence joins TRBV25-1 and TRBJ2-5, with D unclear. This CDR3 has 15 amino acids. Germline V gene sequence: CDR1 MGHDK, CDR2 SYGVNS. V was pared by 10 bases and J by 4 bases, with 22 bases between. CDR3 sequence (DNA): TGTGCCACCGCGATCCTACGGTCCTACGTAGAGACCCAGTACTTC. Translated: CATAILRSYVETQYF.

The V call is TRBV27, the J call TRBJ2-1; 9 nucleotides align to TRBD1. J was trimmed by 7 bases and V by 1 base; bases with no gene match: 8. This CDR3 has 16 amino acids. Looked up from germline, CDR1 is MNHEY and CDR2 is SMNVEV (reference sequence). The CDR3 reads CASSLFGQGTWNEQFF. CDR3 sequence (DNA): TGTGCCAGCAGTTTATTCGGACAGGGGACGTGGAATGAGCAGTTCTTC.

The genes are TRBV5-1 and TRBJ2-3, with TRBD2 matching over 9 bases. The CDR3 spans 16 residues. CDR1 is SGHRS and CDR2 is YFSETQ in the germline V gene. V gave up 4 bases and J gave up 0 bases; unmatched junction bases: 6. Written as DNA, the CDR3 is TGCGCCAGCAGCAAGACTAGCGGCCCTAGCACAGATACGCAGTATTTT. Translated: CASSKTSGPSTDTQYF. Complete variable domain (other parts from reference TRBV5-1 and TRBJ2-3): KAGVTQTPRYLIKTRGQQVTLSCSPISGHRSVSWYQQTPGQGLQFLFEYFSETQRNKGNFPGRFSGRQFSNSRSEMNVSTLELGDSALYLCASSKTSGPSTDTQYFGPGTRLTVL.

This clone was observed a handful of times. The chain employs TRBV5-4 and TRBJ2-5; 13 bases agree with TRBD2. The length of the CDR3 is 16 residues. CDR1 and CDR2 (germline): SGHNT, YYREEE (reference sequence). J lost 5 bases, V lost 5 bases, and 9 bases had no gene match. CDR3 bases: TGTGCCAGCAGTCCGGGGACTAGCGGGGCGGGGGAGACCCAGTACTTC. The encoded protein is CASSPGTSGAGETQYF. The full variable domain, with the rest looked up from reference TRBV5-4 and TRBJ2-5, is ETGVTQSPTHLIKTRGQQVTLRCSSQSGHNTVSWYQQALGQGPQFIFQYYREEENGRGNFPPRFSGLQFPNYSSELNVNALELDDSALYLCASSPGTSGAGETQYFGPGTRLLVL.